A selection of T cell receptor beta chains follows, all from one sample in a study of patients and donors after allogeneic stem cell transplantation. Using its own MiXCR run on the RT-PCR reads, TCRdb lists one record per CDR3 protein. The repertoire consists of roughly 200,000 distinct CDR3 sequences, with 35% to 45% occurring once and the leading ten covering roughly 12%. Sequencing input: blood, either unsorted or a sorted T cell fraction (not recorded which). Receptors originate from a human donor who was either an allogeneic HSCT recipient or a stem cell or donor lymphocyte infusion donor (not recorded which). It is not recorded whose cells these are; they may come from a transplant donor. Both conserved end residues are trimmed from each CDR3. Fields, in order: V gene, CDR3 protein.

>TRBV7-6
ASSIGDRIYEQY
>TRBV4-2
ASSQEFRHRSSYEQY
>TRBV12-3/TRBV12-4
ASSPGLAGEPATDTQY
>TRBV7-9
ASTWLGETQY
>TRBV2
ASSRTEPEAF
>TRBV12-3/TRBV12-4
ASSPGTVTDTQY
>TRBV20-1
SARGGAGTGSNQPQH
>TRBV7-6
ASSLGGTSGYT
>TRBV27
ASSLFSIRGTEAF
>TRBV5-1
ASSLSGHPRADTQY
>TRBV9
ASSVADGPNSPLH
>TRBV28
ASSSGQGGDEQF
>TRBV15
ATSRGLGGSSNQPQH
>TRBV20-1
SARVGSNTGNTIY
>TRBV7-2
ASSSYTARSGNTIY
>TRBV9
ASSAEQGARTEAF
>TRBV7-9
ASSLADRGQY
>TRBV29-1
SVGDDRQETQY
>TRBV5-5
ASSQTGSDYGYT
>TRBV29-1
SVFPYGGLTEMNTEAF
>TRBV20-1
SAPSPGQINEKLF
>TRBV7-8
ASSLALGNTIY
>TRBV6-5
ASSYSRQGLPEAF
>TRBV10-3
AIGGRGQSNTEAF
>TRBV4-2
ASSQGYQRLNYEQY
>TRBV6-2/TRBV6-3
ASRGTDSAYEQY
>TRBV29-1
SATPSNTQY
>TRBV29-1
SVDSGDTGELF
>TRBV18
ASSEVRSNQPQH
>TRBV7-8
ASSPGTSGSKDTQY
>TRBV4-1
ASSEGFRGRGETQY
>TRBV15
ATSRTIGGTEAF
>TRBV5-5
ASSSLSTWGAGYT
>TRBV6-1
ASVRDYNSPLH
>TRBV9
ASSVVPGSTEAF
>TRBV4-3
ASSQGLQGSDYEQY
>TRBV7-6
ASSLMTSGQETQY
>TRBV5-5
ASSQLLTVTNEQF
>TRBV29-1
SVGVRGAEAF
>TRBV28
ASSFTGNHGYT
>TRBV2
ASRQTTDTQY
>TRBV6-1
ASRGGSQPQH
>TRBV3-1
ASGNQGRNEQF
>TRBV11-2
ASSPVRDQAKNIQY
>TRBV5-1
ASSLGDGSYEQY
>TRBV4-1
ASSQRAFGRLTGYT
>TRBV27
ASSPYPRGALYGYT
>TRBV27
ASREAPWDTEAF
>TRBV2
ASSGPGRANEQF
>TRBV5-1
ASSLTGAYEQY
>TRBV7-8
ASSLATAGGNSPLH
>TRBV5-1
ASSSGDRIINSPLH